The entry below describes one T cell receptor (beta chain). Its antigen is undetermined. Time point reported: newly diagnosed GD, antithyroid drugs for less than 3 months. RNA isolated from PBMCs was used to make the TCR library. As a group, patients came from one endocrinology department in Xi'an, China. Trimming took off 4 bases at V and 7 bases at J, with 20 bases between the two ends. This CDR3 is built from 16 residues. Germline V gene sequence: CDR1 MGHRA, CDR2 YSYEKL. The sample is drawn from a study of regulatory T cells in long-lasting Graves disease. Broader study findings: Lower TCR diversity was seen in persistent Graves' patients than in newly diagnosed ones.

HTBI primers from iRepertoire and Arm-PCR of CDR3 regions yielded the TCR beta libraries. TCRdb called the multiplex PCR reads again in MiXCR, with one record for every CDR3 protein. Among 530,000 or so distinct CDR3 sequences, about 13% were seen once, and the ten largest hold roughly 9.7%. The sample was also linked to a second study, of T cells in Graves' hyperthyroidism and ophthalmopathy. As reported in that work: The study used the HTBI primer set for a first-round RT-PCR of the TCR CDR3.

The source material was peripheral blood mononuclear cells (PBMCs), sampled at new diagnosis, from a patient treated with antithyroid drugs. This clonotype was sampled from a man aged 25-45 years with Graves disease. The chain uses TRBV4-1 and TRBJ1-5, with TRBD1 as a possible D gene (5 bases). The CDR3 DNA sequence: TGCGCCAGCAGCCGCACGGGACTCTCGGAAGAACAGCCCCAGCATTTT. Translating gives CASSRTGLSEEQPQHF.